This TCR beta chain was profiled in a study of blood T cells in healthy people across ages. Study-wide background: With template switching, about one barcoded beta molecule was captured per two T cells.

Germline CDR1 is SEHNR and CDR2 is FQNEAQ (reference sequence). The CDR3 is 16 amino acids. V was pared by 2 bases and J by 0 bases, with 11 bases between. This clonotype appeared many times. Through a sample-barcoded 5' primer and a J-beta primer mix, a second PCR was run for about 7 to 12 cycles. One entry per CDR3 protein, called by TCRdb with MiXCR from the 5' RACE reads. The sample lists 1.5 million to 2 million distinct CDR3 sequences, around 35% occurring once. The sample taken for sequencing was blood. This clonotype originated in a woman aged 25 to 39 in good health. The chain links TRBV7-9 to TRBJ2-1, with D possibly matching TRBD2 (6 bases). The CDR3 region is CASSLSGGSSYNEQFF. As DNA, the CDR3 is TGTGCCAGCAGCTTAAGTGGGGGGTCCTCCTACAATGAGCAGTTCTTC.